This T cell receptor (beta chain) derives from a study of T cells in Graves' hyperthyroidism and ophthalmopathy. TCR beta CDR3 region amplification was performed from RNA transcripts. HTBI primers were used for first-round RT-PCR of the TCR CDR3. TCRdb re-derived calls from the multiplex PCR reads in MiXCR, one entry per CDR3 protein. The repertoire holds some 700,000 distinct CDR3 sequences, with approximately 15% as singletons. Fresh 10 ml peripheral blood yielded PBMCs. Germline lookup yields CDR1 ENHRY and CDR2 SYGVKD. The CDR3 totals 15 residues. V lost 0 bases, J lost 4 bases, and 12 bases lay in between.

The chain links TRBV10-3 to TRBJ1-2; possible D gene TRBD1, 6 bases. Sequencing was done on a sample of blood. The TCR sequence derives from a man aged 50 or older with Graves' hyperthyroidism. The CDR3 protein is CAISESRDTSYGYTF. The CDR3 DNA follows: TGTGCCATCAGTGAGTCGAGGGACACGAGCTATGGCTACACCTTC.